The subject of this entry is one TCR beta chain. This sample is drawn from a study of T cells in Graves' hyperthyroidism and ophthalmopathy. Deletions cut 1 base from V and 2 bases from J, with 8 bases between. Germline CDR1 reads LGHNA; CDR2 reads YNFKEQ. The CDR3 is 14 amino acids. It was RNA transcripts that yielded the amplified TCR beta CDR3 regions. TCR CDR3 underwent first-round RT-PCR with the HTBI primer set. MiXCR, run by TCRdb on the multiplex PCR reads, gives a single entry per CDR3 protein. The table shows roughly 500,000 distinct CDR3 sequences, with around 24% occurring only once. The chain joins TRBV4-2 to TRBJ2-5; D is ambiguous. Specimen: blood. This sequence was found in a woman aged 30 to 39 with Graves' ophthalmopathy. CDR3 amino acids: CASSQGLVQETQYF. In DNA, the CDR3 is TGTGCCAGCAGCCAAGGACTGGTTCAAGAGACCCAGTACTTC.